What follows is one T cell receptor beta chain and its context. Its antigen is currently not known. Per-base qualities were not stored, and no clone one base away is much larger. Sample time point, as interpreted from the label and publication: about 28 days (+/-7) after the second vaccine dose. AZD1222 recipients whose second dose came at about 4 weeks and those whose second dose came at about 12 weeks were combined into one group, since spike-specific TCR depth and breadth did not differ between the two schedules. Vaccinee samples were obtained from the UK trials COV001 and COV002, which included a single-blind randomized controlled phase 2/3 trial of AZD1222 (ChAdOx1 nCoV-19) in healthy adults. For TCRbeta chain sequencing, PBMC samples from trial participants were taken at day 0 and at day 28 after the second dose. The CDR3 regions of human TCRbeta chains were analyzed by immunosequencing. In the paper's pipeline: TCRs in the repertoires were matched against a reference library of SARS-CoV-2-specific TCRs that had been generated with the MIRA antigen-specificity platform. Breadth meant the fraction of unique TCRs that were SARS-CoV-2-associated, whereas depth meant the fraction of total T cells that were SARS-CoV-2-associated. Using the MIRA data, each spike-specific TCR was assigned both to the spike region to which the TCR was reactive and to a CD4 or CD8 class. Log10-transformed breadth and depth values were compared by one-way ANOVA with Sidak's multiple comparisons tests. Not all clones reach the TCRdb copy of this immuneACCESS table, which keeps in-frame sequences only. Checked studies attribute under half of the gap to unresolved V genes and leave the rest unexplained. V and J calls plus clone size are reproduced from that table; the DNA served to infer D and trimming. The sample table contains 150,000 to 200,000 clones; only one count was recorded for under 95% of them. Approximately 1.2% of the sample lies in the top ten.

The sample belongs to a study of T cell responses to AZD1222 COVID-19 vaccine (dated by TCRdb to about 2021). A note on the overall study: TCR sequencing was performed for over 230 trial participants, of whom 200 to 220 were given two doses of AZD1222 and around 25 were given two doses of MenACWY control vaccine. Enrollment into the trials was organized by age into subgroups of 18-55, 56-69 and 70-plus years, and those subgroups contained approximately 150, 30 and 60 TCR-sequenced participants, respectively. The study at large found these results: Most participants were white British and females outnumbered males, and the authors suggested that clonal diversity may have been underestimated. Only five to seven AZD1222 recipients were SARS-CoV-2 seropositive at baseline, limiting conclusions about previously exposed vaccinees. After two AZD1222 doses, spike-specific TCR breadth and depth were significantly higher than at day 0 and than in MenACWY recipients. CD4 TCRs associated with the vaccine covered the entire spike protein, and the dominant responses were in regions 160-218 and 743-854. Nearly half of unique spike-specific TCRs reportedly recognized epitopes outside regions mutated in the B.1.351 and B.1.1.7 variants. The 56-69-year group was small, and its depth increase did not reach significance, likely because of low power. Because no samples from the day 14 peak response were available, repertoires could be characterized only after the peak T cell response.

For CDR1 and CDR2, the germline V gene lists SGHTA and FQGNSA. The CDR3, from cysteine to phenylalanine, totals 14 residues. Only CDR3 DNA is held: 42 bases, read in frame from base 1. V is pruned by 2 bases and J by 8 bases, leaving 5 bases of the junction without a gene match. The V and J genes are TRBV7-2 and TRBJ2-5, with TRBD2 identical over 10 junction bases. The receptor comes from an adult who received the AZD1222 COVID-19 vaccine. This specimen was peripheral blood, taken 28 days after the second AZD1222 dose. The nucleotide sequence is TGTGCCAGCAGCTTACCCAGCGGGAGGGGAACCCAGTACTTC. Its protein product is CASSLPSGRGTQYF.